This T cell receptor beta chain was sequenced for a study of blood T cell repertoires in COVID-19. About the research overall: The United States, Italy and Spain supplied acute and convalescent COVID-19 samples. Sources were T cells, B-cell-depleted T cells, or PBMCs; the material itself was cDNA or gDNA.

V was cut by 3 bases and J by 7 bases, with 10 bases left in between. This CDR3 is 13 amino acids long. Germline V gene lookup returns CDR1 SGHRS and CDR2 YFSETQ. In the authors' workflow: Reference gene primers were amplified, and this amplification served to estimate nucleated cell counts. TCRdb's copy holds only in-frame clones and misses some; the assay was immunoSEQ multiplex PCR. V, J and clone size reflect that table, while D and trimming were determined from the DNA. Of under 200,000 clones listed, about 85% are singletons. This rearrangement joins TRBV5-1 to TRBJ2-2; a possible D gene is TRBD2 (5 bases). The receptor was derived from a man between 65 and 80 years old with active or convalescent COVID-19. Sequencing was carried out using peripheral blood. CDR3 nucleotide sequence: TGCGCCAGCAGCTCACGGGATGGCGGGGAGCTGTTTTTT. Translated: CASSSRDGGELFF.